This T cell receptor beta chain came from a study of cytomegalovirus exposure and HLA in healthy donors. With 60 Vbeta and 13 Jbeta primers, the PCR was carried out. Method: immunoSEQ multiplex PCR; TCRdb's copy keeps in-frame clones and lacks some. The sample has 99,000 or so clones, approximately 11% seen once; the top ten hold around 16%. Broader study findings: Analysis performed later showed TCR beta chains linked to HLA being more clonally expanded than equally common others. HLA-A and HLA-B allele assignments for most subjects were reportedly predicted accurately using TCR beta sequences. A later analysis appeared to link common viral pathogens to several of the most significant clusters.

Germline values: CDR1 SGHDT, CDR2 YYEEEE. The CDR3 is 15 residues long. This clone was seen only a few times. Its antigen is as yet unknown. Sample: PBMCs. The chain couples TRBV5-6 to TRBJ2-5; the match to TRBD1 covers 9 bases. The J call may be in error: the DNA end matches TRBJ2-7 better. This clonotype was obtained from a man aged 40-49 years in good health and CMV-seropositive. The CDR3: CASSFTPGQGNEQYF. The CDR3 DNA reads as TGTGCCAGCAGCTTTACACCGGGACAGGGTAACGAGCAGTACTTC.